This T cell receptor (beta chain) was profiled in a study of T cell responses to AZD1222 COVID-19 vaccine. The method was immunoSEQ multiplex PCR; TCRdb's version includes in-frame clones alone and lacks a portion of them. The sample lists about 140,000 clones, roughly 92% occurring once. As regards this clone: Its antigen is unidentified.

Study findings and constraints: Repertoires were sampled only after the peak T cell response. Epitopes outside B.1.351 and B.1.1.7 mutated regions reportedly drew nearly half of spike TCRs. Donors in the cohort were predominantly white British and more often female, and clonal diversity was possibly underestimated.

Germline lookup yields CDR1 SGHAT and CDR2 FQNNGV. The CDR3 sequence is 14 residues long. V was pared by 4 bases and J by 6 bases, with 3 bases of the junction left unmatched. The TCR originated in an adult in good health. Sequencing was performed on peripheral blood, taken on day 0 of AZD1222 vaccination. The rearrangement links TRBV11-2 to TRBJ1-6; 7 bases are a match to TRBD1. CDR3 sequence reads: CASSWDRVNSPLHF. Here the CDR3 DNA reads TGTGCCAGCAGCTGGGACAGAGTTAATTCACCCCTCCACTTT.